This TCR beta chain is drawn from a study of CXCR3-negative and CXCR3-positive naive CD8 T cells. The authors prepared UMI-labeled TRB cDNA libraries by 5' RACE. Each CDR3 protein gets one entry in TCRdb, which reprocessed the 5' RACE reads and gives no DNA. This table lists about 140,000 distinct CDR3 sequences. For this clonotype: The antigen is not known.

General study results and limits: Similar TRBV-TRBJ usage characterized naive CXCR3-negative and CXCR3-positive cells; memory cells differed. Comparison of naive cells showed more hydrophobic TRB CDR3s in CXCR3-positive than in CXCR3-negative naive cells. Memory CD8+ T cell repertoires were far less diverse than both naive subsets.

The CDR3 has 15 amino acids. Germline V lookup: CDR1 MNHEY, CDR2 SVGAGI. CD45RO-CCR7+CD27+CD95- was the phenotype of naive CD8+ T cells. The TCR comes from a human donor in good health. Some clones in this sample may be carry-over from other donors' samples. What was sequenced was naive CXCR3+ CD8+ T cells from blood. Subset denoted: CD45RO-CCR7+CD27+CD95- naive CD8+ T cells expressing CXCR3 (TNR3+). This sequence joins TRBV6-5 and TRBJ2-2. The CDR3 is CASSYRLANTGELFF.